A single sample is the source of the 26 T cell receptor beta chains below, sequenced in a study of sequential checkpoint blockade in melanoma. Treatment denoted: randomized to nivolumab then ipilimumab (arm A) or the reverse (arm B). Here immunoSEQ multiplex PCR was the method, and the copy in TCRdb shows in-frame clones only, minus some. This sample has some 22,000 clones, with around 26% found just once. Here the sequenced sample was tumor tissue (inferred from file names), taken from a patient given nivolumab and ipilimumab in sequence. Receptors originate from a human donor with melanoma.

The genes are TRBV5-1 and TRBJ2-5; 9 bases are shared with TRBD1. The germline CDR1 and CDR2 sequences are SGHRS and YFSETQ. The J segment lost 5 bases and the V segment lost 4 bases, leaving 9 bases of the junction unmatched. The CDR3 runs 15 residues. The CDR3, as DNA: TGCGCCAGCAGCCCGAACAGGGGGCTGGGGGAGACCCAGTACTTC. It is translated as CASSPNRGLGETQYF.

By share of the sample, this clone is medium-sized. The CDR3 region is CASSYYGTADEKLFF. The CDR3 DNA reads TGTGCCAGCAGTTATTACGGGACGGCGGATGAAAAACTGTTTTTT. The chain joins TRBV9 to TRBJ1-4; perhaps TRBD1 as D (5 bases). V lost 5 bases and J 6 bases, leaving 17 bases between the germline ends. This CDR3 has 15 amino acids. Germline CDR1 reads SGDLS; CDR2 reads YYNGEE.

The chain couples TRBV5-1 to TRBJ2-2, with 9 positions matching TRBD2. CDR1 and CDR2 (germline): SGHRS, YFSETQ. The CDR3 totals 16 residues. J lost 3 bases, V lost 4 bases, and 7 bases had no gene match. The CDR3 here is CASSILGGGDTGELFF. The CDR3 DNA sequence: TGCGCCAGCAGCATACTTGGCGGGGGGGACACCGGGGAGCTGTTTTTT.

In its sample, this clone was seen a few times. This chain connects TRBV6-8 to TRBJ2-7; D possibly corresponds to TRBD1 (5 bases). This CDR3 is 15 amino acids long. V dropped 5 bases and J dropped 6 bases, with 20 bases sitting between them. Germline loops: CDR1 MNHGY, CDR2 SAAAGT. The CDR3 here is CASSVRVELVGEQYF. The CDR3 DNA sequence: TGTGCCAGCAGTGTCAGGGTGGAGCTTGTAGGCGAGCAGTACTTC.

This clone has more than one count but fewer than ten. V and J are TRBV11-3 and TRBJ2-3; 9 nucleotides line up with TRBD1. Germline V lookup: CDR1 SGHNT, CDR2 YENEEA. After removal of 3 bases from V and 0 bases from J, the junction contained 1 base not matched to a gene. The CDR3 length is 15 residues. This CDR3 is CASSLDRGSTDTQYF. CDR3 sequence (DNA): TGTGCCAGCAGCTTGGACAGGGGAAGCACAGATACGCAGTATTTT.

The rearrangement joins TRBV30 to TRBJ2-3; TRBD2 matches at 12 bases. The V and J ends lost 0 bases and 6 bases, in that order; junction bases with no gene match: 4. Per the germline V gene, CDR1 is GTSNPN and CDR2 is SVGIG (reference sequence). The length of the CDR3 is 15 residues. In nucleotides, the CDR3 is TGTGCCTGGAGTGTGTCTAGCGGGGGGGTGGATACGCAGTATTTT. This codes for CAWSVSSGGVDTQYF.

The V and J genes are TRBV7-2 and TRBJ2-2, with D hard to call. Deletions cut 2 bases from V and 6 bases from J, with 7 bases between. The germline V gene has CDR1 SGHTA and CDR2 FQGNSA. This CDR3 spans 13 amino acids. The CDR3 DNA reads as TGTGCCAGCAGCTTATCTGGCGCCGGGGAGCTGTTTTTT. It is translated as CASSLSGAGELFF. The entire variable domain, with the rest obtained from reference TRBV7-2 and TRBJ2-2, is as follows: GAGVSQSPSNKVTEKGKDVELRCDPISGHTALYWYRQSLGQGLEFLIYFQGNSAPDKSGLPSDRFSAERTGGSVSTLTIQRTQQEDSAVYLCASSLSGAGELFFGEGSRLTVL.

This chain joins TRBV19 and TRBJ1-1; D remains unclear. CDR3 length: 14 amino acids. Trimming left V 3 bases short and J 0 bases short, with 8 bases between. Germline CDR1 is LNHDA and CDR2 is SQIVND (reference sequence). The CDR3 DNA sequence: TGTGCCAGTAGTATGGTTGGGATGAACACTGAAGCTTTCTTT. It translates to CASSMVGMNTEAFF. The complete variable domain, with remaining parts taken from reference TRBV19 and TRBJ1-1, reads DGGITQSPKYLFRKEGQNVTLSCEQNLNHDAMYWYRQDPGQGLRLIYYSQIVNDFQKGDIAEGYSVSREKKESFPLTVTSAQKNPTAFYLCASSMVGMNTEAFFGQGTRLTVV.

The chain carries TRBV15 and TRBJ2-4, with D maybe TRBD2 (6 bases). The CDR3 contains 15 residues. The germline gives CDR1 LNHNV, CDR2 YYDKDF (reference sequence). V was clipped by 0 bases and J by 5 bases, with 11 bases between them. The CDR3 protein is CATSREGLGENIQYF. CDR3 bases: TGTGCCACCAGCAGAGAGGGACTTGGGGAAAACATTCAGTACTTC.

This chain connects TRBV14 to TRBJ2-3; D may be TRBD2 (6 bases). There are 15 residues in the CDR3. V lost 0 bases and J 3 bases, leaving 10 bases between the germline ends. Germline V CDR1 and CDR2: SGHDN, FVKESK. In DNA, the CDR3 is TGTGCCAGCAGCCAAGATATCGGAGGGACAGATACGCAGTATTTT. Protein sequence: CASSQDIGGTDTQYF.

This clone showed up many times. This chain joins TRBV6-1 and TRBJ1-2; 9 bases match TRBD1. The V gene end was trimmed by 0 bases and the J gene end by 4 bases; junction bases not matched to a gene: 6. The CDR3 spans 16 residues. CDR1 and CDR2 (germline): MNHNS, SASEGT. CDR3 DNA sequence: TGTGCCAGCAGTGAAGCGCTGGTACAGGGGGCCTATGGCTACACCTTC. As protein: CASSEALVQGAYGYTF.

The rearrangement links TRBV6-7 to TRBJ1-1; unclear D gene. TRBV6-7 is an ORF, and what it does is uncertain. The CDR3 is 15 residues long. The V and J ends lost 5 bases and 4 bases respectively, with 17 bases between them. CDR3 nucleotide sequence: TGTGCCAGCAGTGAAGAGATAAGACTGGGCACTGAAGCTTTCTTT. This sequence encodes CASSEEIRLGTEAFF.

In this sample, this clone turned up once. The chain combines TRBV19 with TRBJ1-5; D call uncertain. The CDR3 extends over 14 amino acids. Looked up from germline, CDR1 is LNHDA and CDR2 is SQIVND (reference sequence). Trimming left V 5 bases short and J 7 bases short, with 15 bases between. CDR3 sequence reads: CASSWTSKAQPQHF. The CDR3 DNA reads TGTGCCAGTAGTTGGACCTCAAAGGCGCAGCCCCAGCATTTT.

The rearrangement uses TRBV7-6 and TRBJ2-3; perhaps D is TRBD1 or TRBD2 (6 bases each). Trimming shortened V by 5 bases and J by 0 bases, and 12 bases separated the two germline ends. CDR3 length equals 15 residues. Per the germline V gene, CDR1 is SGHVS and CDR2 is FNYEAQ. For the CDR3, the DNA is TGTGCCAGCAGCGGGCGGGACATTAGCACAGATACGCAGTATTTT. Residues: CASSGRDISTDTQYF.

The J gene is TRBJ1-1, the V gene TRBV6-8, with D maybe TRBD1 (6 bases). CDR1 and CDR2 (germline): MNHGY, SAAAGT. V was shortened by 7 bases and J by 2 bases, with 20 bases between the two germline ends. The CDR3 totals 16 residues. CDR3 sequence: CASTVAIRGVNTEAFF. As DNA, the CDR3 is TGTGCCAGCACCGTTGCTATCAGGGGTGTAAACACTGAAGCTTTCTTT.

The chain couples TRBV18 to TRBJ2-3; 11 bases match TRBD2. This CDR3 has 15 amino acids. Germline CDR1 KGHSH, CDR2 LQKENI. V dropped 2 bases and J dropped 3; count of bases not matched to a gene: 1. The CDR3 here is CASSPASGRTDTQYF. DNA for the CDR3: TGTGCCAGCTCACCAGCTAGCGGGAGGACAGATACGCAGTATTTT.

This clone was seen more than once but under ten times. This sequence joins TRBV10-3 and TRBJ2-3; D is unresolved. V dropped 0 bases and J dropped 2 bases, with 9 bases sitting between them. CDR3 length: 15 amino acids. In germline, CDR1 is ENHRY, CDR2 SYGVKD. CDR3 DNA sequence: TGTGCCATCAGTGAGTCGAGGAAGAACACAGATACGCAGTATTTT. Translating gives CAISESRKNTDTQYF.

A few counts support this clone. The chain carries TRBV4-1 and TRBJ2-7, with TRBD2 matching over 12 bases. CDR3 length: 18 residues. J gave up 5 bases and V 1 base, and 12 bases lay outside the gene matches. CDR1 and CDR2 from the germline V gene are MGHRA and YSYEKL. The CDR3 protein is CASSQGLAGGPVSDEQYF. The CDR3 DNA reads TGCGCCAGCAGCCAAGGGCTAGCGGGGGGGCCGGTTTCGGACGAGCAGTACTTC.

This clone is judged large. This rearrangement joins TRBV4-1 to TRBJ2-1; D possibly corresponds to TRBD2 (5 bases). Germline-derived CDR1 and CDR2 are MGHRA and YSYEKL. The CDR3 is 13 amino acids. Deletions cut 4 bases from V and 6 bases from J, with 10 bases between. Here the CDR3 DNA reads TGCGCCAGCAGCCGCAGCCGGGGCAATGAGCAGTTCTTC. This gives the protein CASSRSRGNEQFF.

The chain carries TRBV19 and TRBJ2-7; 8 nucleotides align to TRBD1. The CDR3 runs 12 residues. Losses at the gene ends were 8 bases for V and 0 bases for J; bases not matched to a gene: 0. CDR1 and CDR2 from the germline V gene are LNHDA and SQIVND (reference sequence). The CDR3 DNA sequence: TGTGCCAGTGGACAGGGCTCCTACGAGCAGTACTTC. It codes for CASGQGSYEQYF.

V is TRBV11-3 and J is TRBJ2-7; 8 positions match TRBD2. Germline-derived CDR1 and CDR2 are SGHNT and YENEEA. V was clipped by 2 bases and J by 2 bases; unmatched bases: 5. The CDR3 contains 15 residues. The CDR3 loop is CASSLPSGLAYEQYF. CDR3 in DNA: TGTGCCAGCAGCTTACCTAGCGGGCTGGCCTACGAGCAGTACTTC.

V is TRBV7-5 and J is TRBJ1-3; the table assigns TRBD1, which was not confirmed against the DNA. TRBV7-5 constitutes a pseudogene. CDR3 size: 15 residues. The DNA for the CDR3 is TGTGCCAGCAGCTTAGATCTGACAACTGGAAACACCATATATTTT. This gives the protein CASSLDLTTGNTIYF.

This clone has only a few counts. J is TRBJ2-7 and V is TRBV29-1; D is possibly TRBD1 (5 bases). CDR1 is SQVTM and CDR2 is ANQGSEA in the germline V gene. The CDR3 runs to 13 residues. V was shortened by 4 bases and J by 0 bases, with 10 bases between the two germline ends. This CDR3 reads CSVVWGLSYEQYF. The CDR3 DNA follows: TGCAGCGTTGTGTGGGGCCTCTCCTACGAGCAGTACTTC.

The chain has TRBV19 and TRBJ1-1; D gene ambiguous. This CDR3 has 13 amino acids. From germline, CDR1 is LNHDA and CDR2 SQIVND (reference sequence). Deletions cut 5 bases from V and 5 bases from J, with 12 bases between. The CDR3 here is CASSPRLQTEAFF. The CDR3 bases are TGTGCCAGTAGTCCGCGCCTTCAGACTGAAGCTTTCTTT.

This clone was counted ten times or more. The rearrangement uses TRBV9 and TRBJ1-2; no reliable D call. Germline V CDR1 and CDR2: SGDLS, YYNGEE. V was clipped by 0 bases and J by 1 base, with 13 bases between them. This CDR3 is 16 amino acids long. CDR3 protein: CASSVGVGRLNYGYTF. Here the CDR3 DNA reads TGTGCCAGCAGCGTAGGAGTGGGCAGGCTTAACTATGGCTACACCTTC.

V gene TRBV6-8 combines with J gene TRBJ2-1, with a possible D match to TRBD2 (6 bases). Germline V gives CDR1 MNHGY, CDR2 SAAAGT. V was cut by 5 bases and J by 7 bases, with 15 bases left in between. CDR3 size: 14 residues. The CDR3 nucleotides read TGTGCCAGCAGTGTCGAAGGGACTTTAAATGAGCAGTTCTTC. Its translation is CASSVEGTLNEQFF.